This passage covers 14 T cell receptor beta chains from one sample sequenced in a study of human T cells and chemical hapten exposure. Time point indicated: patch test 1, 2 weeks after DPC sensitization. Treatment described: therapeutic diphenylcyclopropenone sensitization with weekly scalp DPC. Extraction yielded total RNA from whole blood (unfractionated). TCRdb passed the RACE reads through MiXCR, listing each CDR3 protein once. This table has over 50,000 distinct CDR3 sequences, around 10% appearing once. The source material was whole blood, sampled in connection with sensitization to the hapten diphenylcyclopropenone (DPC). Source of these receptors: a woman between 35 and 50 years old with alopecia areata. Some clones in this sample may be carry-over from other donors' samples.

This clonotype has only a few counts. The chain combines TRBV7-6 with TRBJ2-3; D is unclear. The CDR3 spans 13 residues. CDR1 is SGHVS, CDR2 FNYEAQ, per germline. Trimming pared 4 bases from V and 4 bases from J, leaving 9 bases between. Here the CDR3 reads CASSSSKADTQYF. The DNA of the CDR3 is TGTGCCAGCAGCTCCTCTAAGGCAGATACGCAGTATTTT.

V usage is TRBV6-5 and J usage is TRBJ1-6; 8 bases line up with TRBD1. V was clipped by 7 bases and J by 10 bases; unmatched bases: 9. The germline CDR1 and CDR2 sequences are MNHEY and SVGAGI. This CDR3 is built from 14 residues. CDR3 DNA sequence: TGTGCCAGCAATAAACAGGGGGTCGGCTCACCCCTCCACTTT. It codes for CASNKQGVGSPLHF.

This clonotype was counted a few times. The chain recombines TRBV12-3 or TRBV12-4 with TRBJ1-1; possibly TRBD1 for D (6 bases). The CDR3 spans 14 residues. V was shortened by 6 bases and J by 4 bases, with 15 bases between the two germline ends. Here the CDR3 DNA reads TGTGCCAGCAGAAAACAGGGACGGCGCACTGAAGCTTTCTTT. Protein: CASRKQGRRTEAFF.

This chain links TRBV28 with TRBJ2-7; D call uncertain. The V gene lost 5 bases and the J gene lost 2 bases, with 10 bases spanning the gap. Per the germline V gene, CDR1 is MDHEN and CDR2 is SYDVKM. The CDR3 spans 13 residues. The CDR3 sequence: CASSRPLAYEQYF. CDR3 coding DNA: TGTGCCAGCAGTAGGCCCCTGGCCTACGAGCAGTACTTC. Filled out from reference TRBV28 and TRBJ2-7, the complete variable domain reads DVKVTQSSRYLVKRTGEKVFLECVQDMDHENMFWYRQDPGLGLRLIYFSYDVKMKEKGDIPEGYSVSREKKERFSLILESASTNQTSMYLCASSRPLAYEQYFGPGTRLTVT.

This chain links TRBV6-5 with TRBJ1-5; TRBD1 might be the D (6 bases). V was trimmed by 6 bases and J by 4 bases, leaving 13 bases between them. The CDR3 extends over 14 amino acids. Germline V lookup: CDR1 MNHEY, CDR2 SVGAGI. DNA for the CDR3: TGTGCCAGCAGAACCACAGGGTCAAATCAGCCCCAGCATTTT. This sequence encodes CASRTTGSNQPQHF.

This clonotype was seen a handful of times. The chain employs TRBV6-1 and TRBJ2-2, with D perhaps matching TRBD2 (6 bases). Germline loops: CDR1 MNHNS, CDR2 SASEGT. The CDR3 length is 15 residues. Trimming shortened V by 2 bases and J by 3 bases, and 10 bases separated the two germline ends. CDR3 protein: CASSESGPYTGELFF. CDR3 sequence (DNA): TGTGCCAGCAGTGAAAGCGGGCCTTACACCGGGGAGCTGTTTTTT.

This clonotype was observed many times. CDR3 DNA: TGCGCCAGCAGCTTGGCCGTTGATGTACCCTACGAGCAGTACTTC. Translating gives CASSLAVDVPYEQYF. This rearrangement joins TRBV5-1 to TRBJ2-7; D not resolved. V was cut by 0 bases and J by 2 bases, with 12 bases left in between. The CDR3 is 15 residues long. The germline CDR1 and CDR2 sequences are SGHRS and YFSETQ.

This clonotype was detected many times. This chain connects TRBV11-3 to TRBJ2-7, with 8 nucleotides matching TRBD1. Germline-derived CDR1 and CDR2 are SGHNT and YENEEA. Trimming took 5 bases from V and 2 from J; bases not matched to a gene: 11. The CDR3 is 16 residues long. The CDR3 coding sequence is TGTGCCAGCAGCCCCGCGACAGGGGCCCAGACCTACGAGCAGTACTTC. This codes for CASSPATGAQTYEQYF.

The chain uses TRBV28 and TRBJ2-7; D possibly corresponds to TRBD1 (5 bases). Trimming stripped 4 bases from V and 6 bases from J, with 10 bases between. The CDR3 spans 12 residues. From germline, CDR1 is MDHEN and CDR2 SYDVKM. The CDR3 spells CASSSQGSEQYF. The DNA for the CDR3 is TGTGCCAGCAGTTCCCAGGGAAGCGAGCAGTACTTC.

The chain recombines TRBV18 with TRBJ2-1, with 9 bases that match TRBD2. The CDR3 has 14 residues. V lost 3 bases to trimming and J lost 8 bases; unmatched junction nucleotides: 5. Per the germline V gene, CDR1 is KGHSH and CDR2 is LQKENI. CDR3 loop: CASSPAGGAYEQFF. The CDR3 DNA reads TGTGCCAGCTCACCGGCGGGGGGGGCGTATGAGCAGTTCTTC. The entire variable domain, with the rest obtained from reference TRBV18 and TRBJ2-1, is as follows: NAGVMQNPRHLVRRRGQEARLRCSPMKGHSHVYWYRQLPEEGLKFMVYLQKENIIDESGMPKERFSAEFPKEGPSILRIQQVVRGDSAAYFCASSPAGGAYEQFFGPGTRLTVL.

This chain links TRBV9 with TRBJ2-5; D remains unclear. The CDR3 runs 14 residues. Germline CDR1 and CDR2: SGDLS and YYNGEE. The V end lost 0 bases, the J end lost 4 bases, and 10 bases lay between the germline ends. CDR3 bases: TGTGCCAGCAGCGTAGGCCCTCCTTTAGAGACCCAGTACTTC. Encoded protein: CASSVGPPLETQYF.

In its sample, this clonotype was seen a few times. The chain couples TRBV4-2 to TRBJ2-7; D is unclear. The ends were cut back, 1 base at V and 11 bases at J, with 15 bases in the middle. The germline V gene has CDR1 LGHNA and CDR2 YNFKEQ. The CDR3 runs 13 residues. CDR3 coding DNA: TGTGCCAGCAGCCAAGCCCCTGGTGAATGGGAGTACTTC. Protein: CASSQAPGEWEYF.

The gene calls are TRBV5-5 and TRBJ1-5; TRBD1 agrees at 8 bases. From germline, CDR1 is SGHKS and CDR2 YYEKEE (reference sequence). The CDR3 is 15 amino acids. The trim removed 5 bases at V and 8 bases at J, leaving 12 bases unmatched. For the CDR3, the DNA is TGTGCCAGCAGTCCCCTTGGACAGGGCGCGGAGCCCCAGCATTTT. This encodes CASSPLGQGAEPQHF.

This clonotype was recorded only once. The chain recombines TRBV20-1 with TRBJ2-1; the match to TRBD2 covers 11 bases. The CDR3 totals 14 residues. Germline-derived CDR1 and CDR2 are DFQATT and SNEGSKA (reference sequence). V lost 1 base to trimming and J lost 6 bases; unmatched junction nucleotides: 2. CDR3 sequence reads: CSARGLAGSNEQFF. The DNA for the CDR3 is TGCAGTGCTAGAGGACTAGCGGGGAGCAATGAGCAGTTCTTC.